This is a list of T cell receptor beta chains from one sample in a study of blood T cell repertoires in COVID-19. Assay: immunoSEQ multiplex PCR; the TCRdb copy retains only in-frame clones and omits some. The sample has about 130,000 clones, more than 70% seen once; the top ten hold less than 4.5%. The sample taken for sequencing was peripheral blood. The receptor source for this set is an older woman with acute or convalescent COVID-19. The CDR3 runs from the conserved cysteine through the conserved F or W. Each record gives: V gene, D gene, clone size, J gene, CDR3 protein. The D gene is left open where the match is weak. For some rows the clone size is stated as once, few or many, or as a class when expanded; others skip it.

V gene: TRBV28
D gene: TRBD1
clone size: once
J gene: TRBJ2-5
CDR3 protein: CASSSLQGASETQYF

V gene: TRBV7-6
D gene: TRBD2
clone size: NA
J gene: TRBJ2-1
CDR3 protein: CASSSTGTSGSNEQFF

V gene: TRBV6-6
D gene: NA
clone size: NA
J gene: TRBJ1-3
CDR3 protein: CASSPDISGNTIYF

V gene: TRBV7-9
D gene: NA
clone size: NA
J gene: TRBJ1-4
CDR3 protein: CASSLGMREKLFF

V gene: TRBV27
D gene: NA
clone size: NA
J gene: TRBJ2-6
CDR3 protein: CASSFLVGANVLTF

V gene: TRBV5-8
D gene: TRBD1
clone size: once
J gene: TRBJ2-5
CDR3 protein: CASSWGWGQGEETQYF

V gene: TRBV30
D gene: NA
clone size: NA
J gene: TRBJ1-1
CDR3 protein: CAWGSEGWTEAFF

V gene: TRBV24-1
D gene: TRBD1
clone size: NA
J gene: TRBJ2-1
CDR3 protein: CATGGTGGLNEQFF

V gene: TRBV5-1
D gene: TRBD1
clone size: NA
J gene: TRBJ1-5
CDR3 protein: CASREGQRSEPQHF

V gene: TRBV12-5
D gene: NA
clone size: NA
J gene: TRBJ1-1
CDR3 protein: CASGLEGSTEAFF

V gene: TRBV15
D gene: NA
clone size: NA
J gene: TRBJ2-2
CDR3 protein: CATSNLAGELFF

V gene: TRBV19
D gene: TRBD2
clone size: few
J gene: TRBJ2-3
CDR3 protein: CASSLSGLAGARTDTQYF

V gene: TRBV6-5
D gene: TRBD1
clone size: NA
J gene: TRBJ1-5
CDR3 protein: CASSYWDRVRNQPQHF